Listed below are T cell receptor beta chains from one sample, sequenced in a study of cytomegalovirus exposure and HLA in healthy donors. Assay: immunoSEQ multiplex PCR; the TCRdb copy retains only in-frame clones and omits some. The sample carries about 200,000 clones, about 90% recorded once. Material: PBMCs. Receptors originate from a woman aged 18-29 years in good health and CMV-seronegative. The CDR3 runs from the conserved cysteine through the conserved F or W. D genes are given only for firm matches.

D	V	J	CDR3
TRBD1	TRBV11-2	TRBJ1-1	CASRLTGGTEAFF
.	TRBV27	TRBJ1-5	CASSFRAGNQPQHF
TRBD2	TRBV5-1	TRBJ2-5	CASSSGRTRQETQYF
.	TRBV5-1	TRBJ2-3	CASSLGSPRDTQYF
.	TRBV6-1	TRBJ2-3	CASSLDSDTQYF
.	TRBV14	TRBJ2-3	CASSAHSGTDTQYF
TRBD2	TRBV2	TRBJ2-7	CASRGLAETSEQYF
.	TRBV2	TRBJ2-3	CASRPHGSTDTQYF
.	TRBV27	TRBJ2-7	CASSYSLLYEQYF
TRBD1	TRBV30	TRBJ2-7	CAWSVWDRVSYEQYF
TRBD1	TRBV9	TRBJ2-7	CASGPSGTVTYEQYF
.	TRBV29-1	TRBJ2-7	CSVETTGSYEQYF
TRBD2	TRBV6-6	TRBJ2-1	CGARSSGRRNEQFF
TRBD1	TRBV5-1	TRBJ1-3	CASTIGQGSGNTIYF
.	TRBV28	TRBJ1-5	CASSFLKSSGNQPQHF
TRBD2	TRBV2	TRBJ2-2	CASWGGLAGAGELFF
.	TRBV6-5	TRBJ1-2	CASRKDRLNYGYTF
.	TRBV28	TRBJ1-3	CASSARGRLTGNTIYF
.	TRBV5-1	TRBJ2-7	CASSLGGVYEQYF
TRBD2	TRBV19	TRBJ2-1	CASSSGTSNEQFF
.	TRBV28	TRBJ2-1	CASSYQPRPEEQFF
TRBD2	TRBV7-3	TRBJ2-7	CASSLSSGGTYEQYF